The entry below gives a single T cell receptor beta chain sequence along with its context. The antigen remains unidentified. At one boundary the junction diverges from the germline segment, which might be a read error. Germline V gene lookup returns CDR1 SGHRS and CDR2 YFSETQ. This CDR3 comprises 17 residues. This sample is part of a study of blood T cells in healthy people across ages. Findings and limits, study-wide: Per million T cells, TCR beta diversity dropped roughly linearly as age increased.

The authors ran a second PCR of about 7 to 11 cycles using a sample-barcoded 5' primer and a J-beta primer mix. MiXCR, run by TCRdb on the 5' RACE reads, gives a single entry per CDR3 protein. The top ten hold 6.5% to 8.5% of the sample, which has about 1.4 million distinct CDR3 sequences, approximately 63% seen once. Isolated per sample were at least 6 million PBMCs. Specimen: blood. The genes are TRBV5-1 and TRBJ2-1; 9 positions agree with TRBD2. The TCR sequence derives from a man younger than 30 in good health. The CDR3 coding sequence is TGCGCCAGCAGCTTGGAGGGGGCGGGAGGGCTTCCTAATGAGCAGTTCTTT. The encoded protein is CASSLEGAGGLPNEQFF. Variable domain in full (rest from reference TRBV5-1 and TRBJ2-1): KAGVTQTPRYLIKTRGQQVTLSCSPISGHRSVSWYQQTPGQGLQFLFEYFSETQRNKGNFPGRFSGRQFSNSRSEMNVSTLELGDSALYLCASSLEGAGGLPNEQFFGPGTRLTVL.